The 18 T cell receptor beta chains presented below share a single source sample, sequenced in a study of T-cell reconstitution after alpha-beta-depleted transplantation in children. Unique molecular identifiers were incorporated when the TCRbeta library was constructed. TCRdb called the PCR reads again in MiXCR, with one record for every CDR3 protein. The sample has about 250,000 distinct CDR3 sequences, approximately 24% seen once; the top ten hold around 4.8%. Sequencing used PBMCs, mostly from graft donor cells, obtained 360 days after TCRalphabeta/CD19-depleted stem cell transplant. The receptors shown here come from a female patient aged 2 to 10 who had a stem cell transplant for congenital amegakaryocytic thrombocytopenia, so the T cells may come from the graft donor.

This clonotype appeared a few times. The V gene is TRBV5-1, the J gene TRBJ1-5; 8 bases fit TRBD1. The V and J ends lost 3 bases and 9 bases, in that order; junction bases with no gene match: 11. The CDR3 runs 15 residues. Germline V gene data show CDR1 as SGHRS and CDR2 as YFSETQ. CDR3 protein: CASSSGTGQNPPQHF. In nucleotides, the CDR3 is TGCGCCAGCAGCTCCGGGACAGGCCAGAACCCGCCCCAGCATTTT.

CDR3 sequence (DNA): TGTGCCAGCAGGGGGCCAGCTTTCTTT. The encoded protein is CASRGPAFF. The chain is built from TRBV6-6 and TRBJ1-1; D may be TRBD1 (5 bases). Trimming cost V 6 bases and J 10 bases, with 6 bases left between them. Germline V gene data show CDR1 as MNHNY and CDR2 as SVGAGI (reference sequence). The CDR3 has 9 amino acids.

This clonotype has a count of ten or more. This rearrangement joins TRBV12-3 or TRBV12-4 to TRBJ2-3; D remains ambiguous. CDR3 length equals 13 residues. Trimming removed 7 bases from V and 9 bases from J, with 17 bases in between. CDR3 coding DNA: TGTGCCAGCACCCCGGTTGGACGCGAGACGCAGTATTTT. Protein sequence: CASTPVGRETQYF.

At least ten counts were recorded for this clonotype. This sequence joins TRBV5-1 and TRBJ2-1; 10 bases agree with TRBD2. V trimming: 4 bases; J trimming: 2 bases; junction bases outside the gene matches: 6. The CDR3 extends over 16 amino acids. Germline V gene sequence: CDR1 SGHRS, CDR2 YFSETQ. CDR3 region: CASSPPSGGTYNEQFF. CDR3 nucleotide sequence: TGCGCCAGCAGCCCCCCTAGCGGGGGTACCTACAATGAGCAGTTCTTC.

This clonotype turned up a few times. This chain connects TRBV20-1 to TRBJ2-7; D is possibly TRBD2 (6 bases). Germline CDR1 reads DFQATT; CDR2 reads SNEGSKA (reference sequence). V lost 2 bases and J 2 bases, leaving 13 bases between the germline ends. The CDR3 length is 14 residues. The CDR3 here is CSARNSASAYEQYF. The DNA for the CDR3 is TGCAGTGCTAGAAATTCAGCTAGCGCCTACGAGCAGTACTTC.

The chain links TRBV20-1 to TRBJ2-1, with 7 positions matching TRBD1. V lost 3 bases and J lost 4; bases outside the gene matches: 6. This CDR3 has 14 residues. Germline assignment: CDR1 DFQATT and CDR2 SNEGSKA (reference sequence). CDR3 sequence: CSARTGLGYNEQFF. DNA of the CDR3: TGCAGTGCTAGGACAGGGTTGGGATACAATGAGCAGTTCTTC.

The CDR3 sequence is CAIGGSLRGEKLFF. CDR3 sequence (DNA): TGTGCCATCGGTGGGTCCCTCCGCGGTGAAAAACTGTTTTTT. The rearrangement links TRBV10-3 to TRBJ1-4; D is unresolved. The CDR3 has 14 residues. Trimming removed 8 bases at V and 7 bases at J, with 17 bases between. The germline V gene encodes CDR1 ENHRY and CDR2 SYGVKD.

To note about this clonotype: Given a much more abundant clone one base away, this may be a read error. The rearrangement joins TRBV3-1 to TRBJ2-3; TRBD2 agrees at 12 bases. The CDR3 has 17 amino acids. CDR1 is LGHDT and CDR2 is YNNKEL in the germline V gene (reference sequence). As DNA, the CDR3 is TGTGCCAGCAGCCACCTCTGGACTAGCGGGGATACAGATACGGAGTATTTT. Its protein product is CASSHLWTSGDTDTEYF.

In this sample, this clonotype turned up a few times. The rearrangement uses TRBV5-1 and TRBJ2-3, with 9 bases aligning to TRBD2. Germline CDR1 is SGHRS and CDR2 is YFSETQ. Trimming took 1 base from V and 3 from J; bases not matched to a gene: 6. This CDR3 has 16 residues. CDR3 amino acids: CASSLKASGTTDTQYF. CDR3 sequence (DNA): TGCGCCAGCAGCTTGAAGGCTAGCGGGACTACAGATACGCAGTATTTT. The full variable domain, its missing parts supplied by reference TRBV5-1 and TRBJ2-3, is KAGVTQTPRYLIKTRGQQVTLSCSPISGHRSVSWYQQTPGQGLQFLFEYFSETQRNKGNFPGRFSGRQFSNSRSEMNVSTLELGDSALYLCASSLKASGTTDTQYFGPGTRLTVL.

This clonotype was seen more than once but under ten times. The CDR3 is CAIGMVSNEQFF. Written as DNA, the CDR3 is TGTGCCATCGGGATGGTCTCCAATGAGCAGTTCTTC. The gene calls are TRBV10-3 and TRBJ2-1, with D unclear. The CDR3 sequence is 12 residues long. The ends were cut back, 8 bases at V and 6 bases at J, with 11 bases in the middle. CDR1 and CDR2 from the germline V gene are ENHRY and SYGVKD.

This clonotype has only a few counts. This rearrangement joins TRBV5-1 to TRBJ2-5, with D perhaps TRBD1 (6 bases). CDR1 is SGHRS, CDR2 YFSETQ, per germline. V lost 1 base and J lost 1, with 14 bases in between. This CDR3 is built from 16 residues. This CDR3 reads CASSLYGRGSQETQYF. The DNA of the CDR3 is TGCGCCAGCAGCTTGTACGGCAGGGGATCCCAAGAGACCCAGTACTTC.

The genes are TRBV7-9 and TRBJ1-1; no clear D. The CDR3 totals 15 residues. V was pared by 5 bases and J by 2 bases, with 15 bases between. Germline CDR1 and CDR2: SEHNR and FQNEAQ (reference sequence). The CDR3 DNA sequence: TGTGCCAGCAGCCCCCCCTCGGCGGAAAACACTGAAGCTTTCTTT. Translation: CASSPPSAENTEAFF.

V usage is TRBV6-5 and J usage is TRBJ1-4; D is possibly TRBD1 (6 bases). Trimming took 4 bases from V and 10 from J, leaving 16 bases between them. The V gene's germline CDR1 is MNHEY and CDR2 SVGAGI. This CDR3 has 14 amino acids. The CDR3 DNA reads TGTGCCAGCAGTTCGGGGGGCAGATCTCGAAAACTGTTTTTT. Its translation is CASSSGGRSRKLFF.

This clonotype was counted ten times or more. The chain links TRBV12-3 or TRBV12-4 to TRBJ2-5; no clear D gene. CDR3 size: 14 residues. V lost 2 bases and J 1 base, leaving 8 bases between the germline ends. The CDR3 region is CASSLSNVQETQYF. The CDR3 DNA sequence: TGTGCCAGCAGTTTAAGTAACGTCCAAGAGACCCAGTACTTC.

The V gene is TRBV7-9, the J gene TRBJ2-2, with unresolved D. The germline V gene has CDR1 SEHNR and CDR2 FQNEAQ (reference sequence). The CDR3 runs 16 residues. V dropped 0 bases and J dropped 4 bases, with 12 bases sitting between them. The CDR3 DNA is TGTGCCAGCAGCTTAGCCTTCAGAGCCTCCACCGGGGAGCTGTTTTTT. This sequence encodes CASSLAFRASTGELFF.

The chain links TRBV10-3 to TRBJ1-1, with D uncertain. Per germline, CDR1 ENHRY and CDR2 SYGVKD. V was cut by 7 bases and J by 3 bases, with 15 bases left in between. CDR3 size: 14 residues. CDR3 residues: CAIKDSIRDTEAFF. DNA for the CDR3: TGTGCCATCAAGGACTCCATACGGGACACTGAAGCTTTCTTT.

The rearrangement uses TRBV6-8 and TRBJ2-7; a possible D gene is TRBD1 (6 bases). CDR3 length: 14 amino acids. Germline V gives CDR1 MNHGY, CDR2 SAAAGT. The germline V and J ends were trimmed by 9 bases and 6 bases, with 21 bases remaining between them. CDR3 loop: CARLSFRGRREQYF. The CDR3 bases are TGTGCCAGATTATCTTTCAGGGGACGACGCGAGCAGTACTTC.

The J gene is TRBJ2-7, the V gene TRBV28; 8 bases are shared with TRBD2. V shed 6 bases, J shed 3 bases, and the junction held 4 bases outside the gene matches. The germline gives CDR1 MDHEN, CDR2 SYDVKM. The CDR3 has 13 residues. The CDR3 sequence is CASSVRGGYEQYF. In nucleotides, the CDR3 is TGTGCCAGCAGCGTCCGGGGGGGCTACGAGCAGTACTTC. The variable domain in full, completed from reference TRBV28 and TRBJ2-7, reads DVKVTQSSRYLVKRTGEKVFLECVQDMDHENMFWYRQDPGLGLRLIYFSYDVKMKEKGDIPEGYSVSREKKERFSLILESASTNQTSMYLCASSVRGGYEQYFGPGTRLTVT.